These 26 T cell receptor beta chains share one sample of origin, sequenced in a study of T cell repertoires in cytomegalovirus infection. A single record per CDR3 protein comes from TCRdb applying MiXCR to the reads. The profile shows some 680,000 distinct CDR3 sequences, about 40% of them singletons. Sequencing was done on a sample of PBMCs. The receptors derive from a human donor in good health (CMV status not recorded). Some clones in this sample may be carry-over from other donors' samples.

This clonotype has more than one count but fewer than ten. The chain combines TRBV29-1 with TRBJ2-3; TRBD1 agrees at 8 bases. Trimming removed 7 bases from V and 4 bases from J; junction bases left unmatched: 10. The CDR3 loop spans 14 amino acids. Germline V gene sequence: CDR1 SQVTM, CDR2 ANQGSEA. This chain's CDR3 is CSAPLGQGADTQYF. For the CDR3, the DNA is TGCAGCGCACCTCTAGGACAGGGCGCAGATACGCAGTATTTT.

The chain uses TRBV27 and TRBJ1-5; a weak D match, TRBD1 (5 bases). This CDR3 is built from 14 residues. Trimming stripped 6 bases from V and 4 bases from J, with 13 bases between. The germline V gene encodes CDR1 MNHEY and CDR2 SMNVEV (reference sequence). CDR3 sequence (DNA): TGTGCCAGCAGCTGGCAGGGTTCTAATCAGCCCCAGCATTTT. This sequence encodes CASSWQGSNQPQHF.

This chain joins TRBV7-2 and TRBJ1-3; D not certain. This CDR3 has 14 residues. V was cut by 3 bases and J by 2 bases, with 8 bases left in between. Germline V gives CDR1 SGHTA, CDR2 FQGNSA. The CDR3 bases are TGTGCCAGCAGCTTCCGAAGTCCTGGAAACACCATATATTTT. It translates to CASSFRSPGNTIYF.

The CDR3 sequence: CASSPAGTNEKLFF. The DNA for the CDR3 is TGTGCCAGCAGTCCGGCGGGAACTAATGAAAAACTGTTTTTT. The chain uses TRBV12-3 or TRBV12-4 and TRBJ1-4; D uncertain. The CDR3 sequence is 14 residues long. Trimming removed 5 bases from V and 1 base from J, with 8 bases in between.

The chain combines TRBV5-1 with TRBJ1-1; D is unclear. Trimming took 4 bases from V and 0 from J, leaving 16 bases between them. This CDR3 is 16 amino acids long. Germline V gene lookup returns CDR1 SGHRS and CDR2 YFSETQ. The CDR3 is CASSLLGRPMNTEAFF. CDR3 coding DNA: TGCGCCAGCAGCCTACTCGGACGGCCCATGAACACTGAAGCTTTCTTT.

As to this clonotype: A junction end diverges from the germline sequence, so it may reflect a read error. The chain links TRBV19 to TRBJ2-1, with TRBD2 matching over 11 bases. The length of the CDR3 is 19 residues. Germline V gives CDR1 LNHDA, CDR2 SQIVND (reference sequence). CDR3 in amino acids: CAISMWAIAGGKELDEQFF. CDR3 nucleotides: TGTGCCATTAGTATGTGGGCAATAGCGGGAGGGAAAGAGTTGGATGAGCAGTTCTTC.

The rearrangement joins TRBV11-2 to TRBJ2-3, with 10 bases matching TRBD2. This CDR3 comprises 16 residues. V lost 3 bases, J lost 6 bases, and 9 bases stayed unmatched. CDR1 is SGHAT and CDR2 is FQNNGV in the germline V gene. CDR3 sequence: CASSFGASGSADTQYF. The CDR3 DNA reads TGTGCCAGCAGCTTTGGGGCTAGCGGGAGTGCGGATACGCAGTATTTT.

About this clonotype itself: This is likely a read error, given that the CDR3 carries no conserved phenylalanine or tryptophan at its end. The chain combines TRBV20-1 with TRBJ2-7; perhaps TRBD2 as D (6 bases). This CDR3 is 12 amino acids long. V was clipped by 7 bases and J by 1 base, with 11 bases between them. Germline V gene sequence: CDR1 DFQATT, CDR2 SNEGSKA (reference sequence). CDR3 in DNA: TGCAGTGAGGCGGGGTTATCCTACGAGCAGTACTTA. Protein sequence: CSEAGLSYEQYL.

This clonotype was counted at least ten times. This sequence joins TRBV7-2 and TRBJ2-2; TRBD2 agrees at 7 bases. Germline CDR1 and CDR2: SGHTA and FQGNSA. The CDR3 is made up of 17 amino acids. The junction had 8 bases not matched to a gene; V was cut back by 4 bases and J by 0 bases. The CDR3 DNA reads TGTGCCAGCAGCTCGCCTCTAGCGGACGCGAACACCGGGGAGCTGTTTTTT. This gives the protein CASSSPLADANTGELFF.

This rearrangement joins TRBV7-4 to TRBJ2-3; D gene uncertain. Germline V lookup: CDR1 SGHVT, CDR2 SQSDAQ. This CDR3 is 14 amino acids long. The V and J ends lost 5 bases and 0 bases respectively, with 9 bases between them. The CDR3 region has the DNA TGTGCCAGCAGCACCTGTACTAGCACAGATACGCAGTATTTT. Encoded protein: CASSTCTSTDTQYF.

Comment on this clonotype: The junction and the germline gene differ at one end; a read error may be behind it. V and J are TRBV4-1 and TRBJ2-4, with TRBD2 identical over 7 bases. The CDR3 spans 14 residues. The germline CDR1 and CDR2 sequences are MGHRA and YSYEKL. The CDR3 nucleotides are TGTGCCAGCAGCCAAGATGGGGGAGGGAACATTCAGTACTTC. This translates into CASSQDGGGNIQYF.

The chain joins TRBV9 to TRBJ2-7; 12 bases map to TRBD2. From germline, CDR1 is SGDLS and CDR2 YYNGEE. Unmatched junction bases numbered 6, after V lost 2 bases and J lost 3 bases. This CDR3 comprises 16 residues. This CDR3 reads CASSVSSGGARYEQYF. The CDR3 bases are TGTGCCAGCAGCGTTTCTAGCGGGGGGGCGCGCTACGAGCAGTACTTC.

In the case of this clonotype: The junction departs from germline at one end; a sequencing error may be responsible. The chain couples TRBV12-3 or TRBV12-4 to TRBJ2-7; the match to TRBD2 covers 10 bases. This CDR3 contains 15 residues. CDR3 sequence: CASSQAPGGLAGVMF. Here the CDR3 DNA reads TGTGCCAGCAGCCAGGCCCCGGGGGGCCTAGCGGGAGTAATGTTC.

This clonotype was picked up a small number of times. The chain links TRBV28 to TRBJ2-7, with TRBD1 matching 7 bases. In germline, CDR1 is MDHEN, CDR2 SYDVKM. The CDR3 spans 18 residues. Losses at the gene ends were 1 base for V and 2 bases for J; bases not matched to a gene: 14. The DNA for the CDR3 is TGTGCCAGCAGTTTATTCCCTTGGGACAAGGGGGCCCCCTACGAGCAGTACTTC. Translated, it gives CASSLFPWDKGAPYEQYF.

This chain connects TRBV12-3 or TRBV12-4 to TRBJ1-1, with D possibly being TRBD1 (5 bases). This CDR3 has 14 amino acids. The V end was cut by 6 bases, the J end by 4 bases, with 15 bases between. The CDR3 DNA follows: TGTGCCAGCAGCTCCACCTGGGGGGGCACTGAAGCTTTCTTT. Amino acid sequence: CASSSTWGGTEAFF.

This clonotype has just one count. This chain joins TRBV7-2 and TRBJ2-2; no firm D call. Germline lookup yields CDR1 SGHTA and CDR2 FQGNSA. CDR3 size: 15 residues. Trimming stripped 2 bases from V and 4 bases from J, with 11 bases between. Here the CDR3 DNA reads TGTGCCAGCAGCTTATGCTGGGGTGGCACCGGGGAGCTGTTTTTT. Translation: CASSLCWGGTGELFF.

The chain employs TRBV28 and TRBJ2-7, with D possibly being TRBD2 (6 bases). Trimming took 6 bases from V and 2 from J, leaving 11 bases between them. Germline V gene data show CDR1 as MDHEN and CDR2 as SYDVKM. The CDR3 sequence is 13 residues long. The chain's CDR3 is CASRVGGTYEQYF. In DNA, the CDR3 is TGTGCCAGCAGAGTGGGGGGTACCTACGAGCAGTACTTC.

This clonotype was seen more than once but under ten times. The chain has TRBV28 and TRBJ1-1; D may be TRBD1 (6 bases). The germline CDR1 and CDR2 sequences are MDHEN and SYDVKM. The CDR3 is 14 residues long. Trimming cost V 6 bases and J 1 base, with 12 bases left between them. The CDR3 DNA reads as TGTGCCAGCAGGGCCACAGGGAGGAACACTGAAGCTTTCTTT. Protein: CASRATGRNTEAFF.

This clonotype showed up many times. The V call is TRBV12-3 or TRBV12-4, the J call TRBJ2-7; TRBD2 might be the D (6 bases). This CDR3 is 13 amino acids long. Trimming removed 9 bases from V and 4 bases from J, with 16 bases in between. This chain's CDR3 is CASSSGTPYEQYF. The CDR3 coding sequence is TGTGCCAGTAGCTCCGGGACTCCTTACGAGCAGTACTTC.

In this sample, this clonotype turned up a few times. The chain uses TRBV28 and TRBJ1-5; TRBD1 might be the D (5 bases). The CDR3 contains 15 residues. CDR1 is MDHEN and CDR2 is SYDVKM in the germline V gene. V lost 3 bases to trimming and J lost 2 bases, with 11 bases between them. CDR3 coding DNA: TGTGCCAGCAGTTTCAGGGAGGGTGGCAATCAGCCCCAGCATTTT. This encodes CASSFREGGNQPQHF. Together with reference TRBV28 and TRBJ1-5, the CDR3 gives the full variable domain: DVKVTQSSRYLVKRTGEKVFLECVQDMDHENMFWYRQDPGLGLRLIYFSYDVKMKEKGDIPEGYSVSREKKERFSLILESASTNQTSMYLCASSFREGGNQPQHFGDGTRLSIL.

The V gene is TRBV5-1, the J gene TRBJ1-1, with D uncertain. The germline V and J ends were trimmed by 4 bases and 0 bases, with 4 bases remaining between them. The CDR3 is 12 residues long. Per the germline V gene, CDR1 is SGHRS and CDR2 is YFSETQ. CDR3 loop: CASSDMNTEAFF. The DNA of the CDR3 is TGCGCCAGCAGCGATATGAACACTGAAGCTTTCTTT.

The gene calls are TRBV14 and TRBJ2-7; 11 positions agree with TRBD2. CDR3 length: 18 amino acids. Trimming at V came to 1 base and at J to 3 bases, leaving 11 bases not matched to a gene. CDR1 is SGHDN, CDR2 FVKESK, per germline. The CDR3 bases are TGTGCCAGCAGCCAAGTTTTTAGCGGGAGGGCCCGGGGCTACGAGCAGTACTTC. Translating gives CASSQVFSGRARGYEQYF.

The chain is built from TRBV7-4 and TRBJ1-1, with D uncertain. The CDR3 length is 12 residues. The germline V gene has CDR1 SGHVT and CDR2 SQSDAQ. Trimming stripped 9 bases from V and 1 base from J, with 9 bases between. The CDR3 nucleotides are TGTGCCAGTGCAAGTGGGAACACTGAAGCTTTCTTT. Translation gives CASASGNTEAFF. Full variable domain (rest looked up from reference TRBV7-4 and TRBJ1-1): GAGVSQSPRYKVAKRGRDVALRCDSISGHVTLYWYRQTLGQGSEVLTYSQSDAQRDKSGRPSGRFSAERPERSVSTLKIQRTEQGDSAVYLCASASGNTEAFFGQGTRLTVV.

Only a few counts were recorded for this clonotype. The chain couples TRBV6-1 to TRBJ2-3, with 8 bases that match TRBD1. Germline trimming cut 5 bases from V and 4 bases from J; bases unmatched to any gene: 5. Per the germline V gene, CDR1 is MNHNS and CDR2 is SASEGT. The CDR3 loop spans 14 amino acids. The CDR3 DNA reads as TGTGCCAGCAGTTTAACAGGGGGTTCAGATACGCAGTATTTT. Amino acid sequence: CASSLTGGSDTQYF.

This clonotype has at least ten counts. The genes are TRBV7-6 and TRBJ1-6; 9 bases line up with TRBD1. Germline V gene lookup returns CDR1 SGHVS and CDR2 FNYEAQ. The CDR3 has 16 amino acids. The V gene end was trimmed by 5 bases and the J gene end by 7 bases; junction bases not matched to a gene: 9. The CDR3 sequence: CASSLNWDRENSPLHF. The DNA of the CDR3 is TGTGCCAGCAGCCTAAACTGGGACAGGGAGAATTCACCCCTCCACTTT.

This clonotype was seen more than once but under ten times. The chain employs TRBV28 and TRBJ2-4; the D gene is possibly TRBD1 (5 bases). This CDR3 is built from 12 residues. V lost 11 bases and J 11 bases, leaving 19 bases between the germline ends. The germline gives CDR1 MDHEN, CDR2 SYDVKM. The CDR3 here is CASTGSGPFQYF. DNA of the CDR3: TGTGCCTCTACAGGTTCCGGCCCATTTCAGTACTTC.